This T cell receptor beta chain was recorded in a study of blood T cell repertoires in COVID-19 (dated by TCRdb to about 2020). As for the study more broadly: Collaborator samples came from the United States, Italy and Spain and covered acute and convalescent phases of COVID-19. The repertoires were made available in a free public database intended to serve as a resource for research on the immune response to SARS-CoV-2. Samples were obtained from the ongoing ImmuneRACE study (first 160 participants) and from about 1,300 subjects provided by 6 global collaborators. HLA class I and class II types, where available, came from metadata supplied by the sample provider rather than from assay-based typing. The sample metadata nearly always contained a de-identified subject ID, COVID-19 status, age in years and sex. The dataset comprised deeply sampled blood TCRbeta repertoires from subjects exposed to, actively infected with, or recovered from COVID-19. The prospective study material was composed of cDNA or gDNA derived from T cells, B-cell-depleted T cells, or PBMCs. The paper's findings and limits, for the study overall: Clinical and demographic metadata were provided uncurated, with the amount varying by source and participant.

Whole blood was collected in K2EDTA tubes by collaborating institutions according to the institutions' own protocols. For TCRbeta analysis, collaborators shipped samples as frozen whole blood, isolated PBMCs, or DNA extracted from either of those sample types. TCRbeta CDR3 regions were amplified from genomic DNA by means of the immunoSEQ Assay, a bias-controlled multiplex PCR. In the paper's pipeline: The number of nucleated cells in each sample was estimated from the amplification of reference gene primers within the assay. To quantify the absolute abundance of each unique TCRbeta CDR3 rearrangement, sequence reads were collapsed and filtered. For each sample, productive Simpson clonality was calculated as the square root of Simpson's diversity index across productive rearrangements. The immuneACCESS repertoire file appears here via TCRdb, limited to in-frame rearrangements. These files lack a portion of the clones; in checked studies, under half of the deficit traces to unresolved V genes, and the cause of the others is not known. D and trimming come from the DNA, and the V and J calls and clone size come from that table. Counted in this sample were some 100,000 clones; just under 80% of them appeared once. Approximately 15% of the sample goes to the ten largest clones.

About this clone: Its recognized antigen is unknown. No base quality values were provided; no much bigger clone lies one nucleotide off.

From a lookup of the germline V gene (reference sequence), CDR1 and CDR2 are LGHDT and YNNKEL. The CDR3 numbers 15 residues from cysteine through phenylalanine. Of the read, only the CDR3 DNA is kept; its 45 bases are in frame from base 1. V trim: 4 bases; J trim: 7 bases; unmatched bases: 3. The chain employs TRBV3-1 (or the pseudogene TRBV3-2) and TRBJ2-1, with 14 middle bases fitting TRBD2. The source material was peripheral blood. This receptor was taken from a human donor in a cohort sampled during active COVID-19. The nucleotide sequence reads as follows: TGTGCCAGCAGCCTTTGGACTAGCGGGAGGAATGAGCAGTTCTTC. The encoded protein is CASSLWTSGRNEQFF.